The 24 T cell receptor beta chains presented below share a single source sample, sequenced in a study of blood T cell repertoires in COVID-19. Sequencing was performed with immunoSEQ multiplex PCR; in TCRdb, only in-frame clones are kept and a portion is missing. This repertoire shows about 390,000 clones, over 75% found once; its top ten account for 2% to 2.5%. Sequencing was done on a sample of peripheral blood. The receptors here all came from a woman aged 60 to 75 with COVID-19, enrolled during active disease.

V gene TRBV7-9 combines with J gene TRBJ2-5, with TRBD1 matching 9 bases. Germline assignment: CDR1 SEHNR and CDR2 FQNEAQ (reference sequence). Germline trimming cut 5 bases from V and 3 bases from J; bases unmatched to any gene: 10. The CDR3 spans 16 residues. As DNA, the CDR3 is TGTGCCAGCAGCCCGTACAGGGGGCGAGGAGAAGAGACCCAGTACTTC. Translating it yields CASSPYRGRGEETQYF.

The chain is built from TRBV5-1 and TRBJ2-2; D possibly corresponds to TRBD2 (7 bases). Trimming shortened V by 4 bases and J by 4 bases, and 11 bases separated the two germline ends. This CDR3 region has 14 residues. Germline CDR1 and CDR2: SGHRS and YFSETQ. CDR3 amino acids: CASSGGAGTGELFF. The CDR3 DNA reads TGCGCCAGCAGCGGGGGGGCAGGCACCGGGGAGCTGTTTTTT.

The CDR3 nucleotides read TGTGCCAGCAAGTTCCCCAACAGGGGGCCCATTAGCAATCAGCCCCAGCATTTT. It translates to CASKFPNRGPISNQPQHF. The chain uses TRBV28 and TRBJ1-5; 9 nucleotides match TRBD1. Germline CDR1 is MDHEN and CDR2 is SYDVKM. CDR3 length equals 18 residues. V lost 7 bases and J lost 0; bases outside the gene matches: 13.

The CDR3 nucleotides read TGTGCCAGCAGCCAGGGTATCCCTGAAGCTTTCTTT. It encodes CASSQGIPEAFF. The chain recombines TRBV28 with TRBJ1-1, with D maybe TRBD1 (5 bases). This CDR3 is built from 12 residues. Germline assignment: CDR1 MDHEN and CDR2 SYDVKM. Deletions cut 6 bases from V and 6 bases from J, with 11 bases between.

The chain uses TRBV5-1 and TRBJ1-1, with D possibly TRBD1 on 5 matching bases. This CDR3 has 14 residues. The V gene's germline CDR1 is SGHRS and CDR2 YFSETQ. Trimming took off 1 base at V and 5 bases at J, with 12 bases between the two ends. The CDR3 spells CASSLFAGSTEAFF. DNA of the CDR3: TGCGCCAGCAGCTTGTTCGCAGGGTCTACTGAAGCTTTCTTT. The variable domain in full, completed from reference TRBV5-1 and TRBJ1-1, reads KAGVTQTPRYLIKTRGQQVTLSCSPISGHRSVSWYQQTPGQGLQFLFEYFSETQRNKGNFPGRFSGRQFSNSRSEMNVSTLELGDSALYLCASSLFAGSTEAFFGQGTRLTVV.

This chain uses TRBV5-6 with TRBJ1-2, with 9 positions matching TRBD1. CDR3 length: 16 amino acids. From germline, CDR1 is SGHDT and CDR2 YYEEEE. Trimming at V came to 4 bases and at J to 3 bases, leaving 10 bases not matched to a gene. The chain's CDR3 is CASSPVGTGRDYGYTF. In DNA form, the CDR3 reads TGTGCCAGCAGCCCAGTAGGGACAGGGAGGGACTATGGCTACACCTTC.

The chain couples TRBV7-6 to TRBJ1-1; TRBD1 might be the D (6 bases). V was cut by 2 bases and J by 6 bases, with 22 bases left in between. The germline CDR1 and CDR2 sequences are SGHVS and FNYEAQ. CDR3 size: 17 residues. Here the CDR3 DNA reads TGTGCCAGCAGCTTAAGTGGTGTGGCCAGGGGACTAGCTGAAGCTTTCTTT. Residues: CASSLSGVARGLAEAFF.

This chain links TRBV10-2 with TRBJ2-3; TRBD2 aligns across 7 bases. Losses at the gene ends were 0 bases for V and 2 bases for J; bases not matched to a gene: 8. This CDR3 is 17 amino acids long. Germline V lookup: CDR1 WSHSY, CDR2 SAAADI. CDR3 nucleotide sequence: TGCGCCAGCAGTGAGTCCCGAGCGGGGTACGACACAGATACGCAGTATTTT. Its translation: CASSESRAGYDTDTQYF.

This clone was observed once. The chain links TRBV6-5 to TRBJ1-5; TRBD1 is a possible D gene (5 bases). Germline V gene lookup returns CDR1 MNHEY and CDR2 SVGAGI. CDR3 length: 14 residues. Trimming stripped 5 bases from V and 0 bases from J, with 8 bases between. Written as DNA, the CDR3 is TGTGCCAGCAGTAGGGGATCTAGCAATCAGCCCCAGCATTTT. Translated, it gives CASSRGSSNQPQHF.

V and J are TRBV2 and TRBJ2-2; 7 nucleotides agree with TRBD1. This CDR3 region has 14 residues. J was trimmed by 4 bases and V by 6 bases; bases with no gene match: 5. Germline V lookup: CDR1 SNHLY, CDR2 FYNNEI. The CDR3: CASRETGFTGELFF. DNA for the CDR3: TGTGCCAGCAGGGAGACAGGGTTCACCGGGGAGCTGTTTTTT. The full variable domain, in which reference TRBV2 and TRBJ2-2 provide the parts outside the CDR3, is EPEVTQTPSHQVTQMGQEVILRCVPISNHLYFYWYRQILGQKVEFLVSFYNNEISEKSEIFDDQFSVERPDGSNFTLKIRSTKLEDSAMYFCASRETGFTGELFFGEGSRLTVL.

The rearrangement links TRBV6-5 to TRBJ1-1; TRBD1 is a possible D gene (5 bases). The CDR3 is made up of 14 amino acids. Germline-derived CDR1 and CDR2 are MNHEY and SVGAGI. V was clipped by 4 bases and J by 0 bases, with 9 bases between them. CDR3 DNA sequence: TGTGCCAGCAGTTGGGGCGGATTGAACACTGAAGCTTTCTTT. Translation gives CASSWGGLNTEAFF.

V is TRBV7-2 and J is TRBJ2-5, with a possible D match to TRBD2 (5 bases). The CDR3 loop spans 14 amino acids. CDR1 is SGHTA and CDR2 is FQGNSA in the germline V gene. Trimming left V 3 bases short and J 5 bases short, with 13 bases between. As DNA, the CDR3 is TGTGCCAGCAGCTTCTACGGCCCGGGGGAGACCCAGTACTTC. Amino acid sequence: CASSFYGPGETQYF.

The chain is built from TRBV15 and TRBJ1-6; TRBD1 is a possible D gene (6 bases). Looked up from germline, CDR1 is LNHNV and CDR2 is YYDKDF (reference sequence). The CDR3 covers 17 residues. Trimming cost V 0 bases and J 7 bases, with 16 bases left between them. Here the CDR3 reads CATSRDRFHRENSPLHF. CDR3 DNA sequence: TGTGCCACCAGCAGAGATCGATTCCACAGGGAAAATTCACCCCTCCACTTT.

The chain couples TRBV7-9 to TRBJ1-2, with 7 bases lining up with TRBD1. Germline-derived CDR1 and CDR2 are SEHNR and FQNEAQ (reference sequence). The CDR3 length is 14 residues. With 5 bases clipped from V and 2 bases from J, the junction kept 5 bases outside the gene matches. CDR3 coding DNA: TGTGCCAGCAGCCGACAGGGAGGCAACTATGGCTACACCTTC. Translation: CASSRQGGNYGYTF. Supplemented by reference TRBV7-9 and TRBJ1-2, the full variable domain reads DTGVSQNPRHKITKRGQNVTFRCDPISEHNRLYWYRQTLGQGPEFLTYFQNEAQLEKSRLLSDRFSAERPKGSFSTLEIQRTEQGDSAMYLCASSRQGGNYGYTFGSGTRLTVV.

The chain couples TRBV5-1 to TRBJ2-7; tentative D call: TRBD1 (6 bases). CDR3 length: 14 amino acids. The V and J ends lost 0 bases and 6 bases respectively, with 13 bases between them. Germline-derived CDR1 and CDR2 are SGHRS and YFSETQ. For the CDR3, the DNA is TGCGCCAGCAGCTTGGACAGGGAAGGCAGCGAGCAGTACTTC. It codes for CASSLDREGSEQYF.

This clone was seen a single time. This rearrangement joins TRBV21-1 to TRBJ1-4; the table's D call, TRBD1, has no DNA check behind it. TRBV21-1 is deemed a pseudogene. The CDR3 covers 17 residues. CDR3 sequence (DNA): TGTGCCAGCAGCACCCACGGGACAGCTCGAACTAATGAAAAACTGTTTTTT. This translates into CASSTHGTARTNEKLFF.

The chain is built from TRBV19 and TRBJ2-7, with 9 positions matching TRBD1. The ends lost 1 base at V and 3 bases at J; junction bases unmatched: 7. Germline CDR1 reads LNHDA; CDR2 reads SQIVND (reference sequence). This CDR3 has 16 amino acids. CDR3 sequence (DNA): TGTGCCAGTAGTATAGGCTTGGGACAGGGAATCTACGAGCAGTACTTC. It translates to CASSIGLGQGIYEQYF.

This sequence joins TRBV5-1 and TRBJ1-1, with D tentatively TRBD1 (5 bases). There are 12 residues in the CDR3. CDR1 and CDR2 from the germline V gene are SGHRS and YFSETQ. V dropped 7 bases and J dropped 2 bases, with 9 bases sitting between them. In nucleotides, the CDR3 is TGCGCCAGCGGGACTTCCAACACTGAAGCTTTCTTT. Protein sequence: CASGTSNTEAFF. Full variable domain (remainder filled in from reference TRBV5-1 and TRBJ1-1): KAGVTQTPRYLIKTRGQQVTLSCSPISGHRSVSWYQQTPGQGLQFLFEYFSETQRNKGNFPGRFSGRQFSNSRSEMNVSTLELGDSALYLCASGTSNTEAFFGQGTRLTVV.

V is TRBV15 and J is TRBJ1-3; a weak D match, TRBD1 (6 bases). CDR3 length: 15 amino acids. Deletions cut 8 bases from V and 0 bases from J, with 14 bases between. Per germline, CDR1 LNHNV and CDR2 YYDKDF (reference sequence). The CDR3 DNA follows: TGTGCCACCCGGAGGGGGGGGAGCTCTGGAAACACCATATATTTT. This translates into CATRRGGSSGNTIYF.

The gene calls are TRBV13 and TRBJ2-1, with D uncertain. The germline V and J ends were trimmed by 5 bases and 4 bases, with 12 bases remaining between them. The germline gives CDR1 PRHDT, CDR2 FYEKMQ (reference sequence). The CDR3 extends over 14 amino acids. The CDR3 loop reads CASSDRTVYNEQFF. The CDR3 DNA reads TGTGCCAGCAGCGACCGTACAGTTTACAATGAGCAGTTCTTC.

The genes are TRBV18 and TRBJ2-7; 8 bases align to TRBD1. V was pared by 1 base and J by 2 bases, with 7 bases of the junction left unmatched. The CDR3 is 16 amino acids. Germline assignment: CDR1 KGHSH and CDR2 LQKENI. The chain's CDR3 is CASSPLMTGETYEQYF. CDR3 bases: TGTGCCAGCTCACCACTCATGACAGGGGAGACCTACGAGCAGTACTTC.

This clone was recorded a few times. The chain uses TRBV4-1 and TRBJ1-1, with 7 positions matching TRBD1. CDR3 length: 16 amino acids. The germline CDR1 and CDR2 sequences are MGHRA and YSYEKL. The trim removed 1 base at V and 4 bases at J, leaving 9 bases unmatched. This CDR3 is CASSQGDRWGSTEAFF. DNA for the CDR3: TGCGCCAGCAGCCAAGGGGACAGATGGGGTTCCACTGAAGCTTTCTTT.

This CDR3 is CASSVEPAGAREQYF. CDR3 bases: TGTGCCAGCAGCGTAGAGCCAGCGGGGGCTCGCGAGCAGTACTTC. The genes are TRBV9 and TRBJ2-7; 8 nucleotides line up with TRBD2. Per germline, CDR1 SGDLS and CDR2 YYNGEE. With V trimmed by 0 bases and J by 6 bases, 8 bases remained unmatched. The CDR3 runs to 15 residues.

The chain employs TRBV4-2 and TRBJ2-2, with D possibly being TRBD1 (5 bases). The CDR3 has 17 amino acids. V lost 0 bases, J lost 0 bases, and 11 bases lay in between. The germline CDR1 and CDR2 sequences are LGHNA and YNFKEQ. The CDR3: CASSQDRQGANTGELFF. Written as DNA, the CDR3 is TGTGCCAGCAGCCAAGATCGGCAGGGCGCGAACACCGGGGAGCTGTTTTTT.